Shown below are 5 T cell receptor beta chains from a single sample sequenced in a study of T cells in Graves' hyperthyroidism and ophthalmopathy. Amplified TCR beta CDR3 regions derived from RNA transcripts. The TCR CDR3 first-round RT-PCR relied on the HTBI primer set. TCRdb called the multiplex PCR reads again in MiXCR, with one record for every CDR3 protein. The repertoire has 550,000 to 650,000 distinct CDR3 sequences, approximately 15% of them found once; the top ten carry 4.5% to 6%. The sample comprised blood. The receptors originated from a woman in her twenties or thirties with Graves' hyperthyroidism that later progressed to Graves' ophthalmopathy.

The V call is TRBV7-3, the J call TRBJ2-7; either TRBD1 or TRBD2 may fit D (6 bases each). The V end lost 1 base, the J end lost 2 bases, and 12 bases lay between the germline ends. In germline, CDR1 is SGHTA, CDR2 FQGTGA. The CDR3 totals 15 residues. The CDR3, as DNA: TGTGCCAGCAGCTTAAAGCCGGGGGCGCCCTACGAGCAGTACTTC. This translates into CASSLKPGAPYEQYF.

The J gene is TRBJ2-1, the V gene TRBV2; possible D gene TRBD1, 5 bases. Germline V gene lookup returns CDR1 SNHLY and CDR2 FYNNEI. The V end was cut by 7 bases, the J end by 9 bases, with 16 bases between. The CDR3 totals 13 residues. CDR3: CASTGWGLGEQFF. The CDR3 region has the DNA TGTGCCAGCACCGGATGGGGCTTGGGTGAGCAGTTCTTC. The full variable domain, its missing parts supplied by reference TRBV2 and TRBJ2-1, is EPEVTQTPSHQVTQMGQEVILRCVPISNHLYFYWYRQILGQKVEFLVSFYNNEISEKSEIFDDQFSVERPDGSNFTLKIRSTKLEDSAMYFCASTGWGLGEQFFGPGTRLTVL.

This clonotype was observed at least ten times. The chain joins TRBV19 to TRBJ1-1, with unresolved D. Germline V gene lookup returns CDR1 LNHDA and CDR2 SQIVND (reference sequence). With 3 bases removed from V and 4 bases from J, the gap between germline ends came to 15 bases. This CDR3 is built from 15 residues. The chain's CDR3 is CASSISADLVTEAFF. In DNA, the CDR3 is TGTGCCAGTAGTATTTCAGCAGATTTAGTCACTGAAGCTTTCTTT.

This clonotype was picked up a small number of times. The V and J genes are TRBV20-1 and TRBJ1-1, with no clear D. The germline V and J ends were trimmed by 7 bases and 0 bases, with 15 bases remaining between them. Germline V gene sequence: CDR1 DFQATT, CDR2 SNEGSKA (reference sequence). The CDR3 has 14 amino acids. This chain's CDR3 is CSETRSALNTEAFF. DNA for the CDR3: TGCAGTGAGACCCGTTCCGCGTTGAACACTGAAGCTTTCTTT.

This clonotype was seen repeatedly, ten times or more. The V and J genes are TRBV28 and TRBJ2-3; the D gene is possibly TRBD1 (5 bases). V was cut by 5 bases and J by 2 bases, with 17 bases left in between. The germline CDR1 and CDR2 sequences are MDHEN and SYDVKM. There are 16 residues in the CDR3. CDR3 loop: CASSPRTRHATDTQYF. For the CDR3, the DNA is TGTGCCAGCAGTCCTCGGACAAGACATGCCACAGATACGCAGTATTTT.